This T cell receptor (beta chain) was observed in a study of T cell repertoires in ileal Crohn's disease. Included were adult ileal or ileocolonic Crohn's patients indicated for ileocolonic resection. Trimming pared 1 base from V and 6 bases from J, leaving 25 bases between. The CDR3 has 18 amino acids. The germline gives CDR1 SGHVS, CDR2 FNYEAQ. TCRB immunosequencing input was roughly 490 nanograms of biopsy DNA per sample. Method: immunoSEQ multiplex PCR; TCRdb's copy keeps in-frame clones and lacks some. The sample has around 8,800 clones; roughly 72% are singletons. Sequenced sample: ileal tissue. This clonotype was obtained from an adult with Crohn's disease. The rearrangement joins TRBV7-6 to TRBJ2-7, with D maybe TRBD1 (6 bases). CDR3 in amino acids: CASSLDAGAKAGKGEQYF. The CDR3 bases are TGTGCCAGCAGCTTAGACGCAGGGGCAAAGGCGGGTAAGGGCGAGCAGTACTTC.